Shown below are 30 T cell receptor beta chains from a single sample sequenced in a study of technical replicates of blood from a few donors. Profiled with immunoSEQ multiplex PCR; TCRdb holds only in-frame clones, not every one. The sample has around 80,000 clones, 95% to 98% seen once. Material for sequencing was T cells isolated from PBMCs. The receptor source for this set is a human donor in good health.

The chain is built from TRBV5-1 and TRBJ2-7; weak D call: TRBD1 (5 bases). The germline CDR1 and CDR2 sequences are SGHRS and YFSETQ. Trimming removed 4 bases at V and 5 bases at J, with 16 bases between. The CDR3 is 14 amino acids. CDR3 bases: TGCGCCAGCAGCGGCAGGGCCCCTCGGGACGAGCAGTACTTC. This codes for CASSGRAPRDEQYF.

The V call is TRBV6-6, the J call TRBJ1-2; D is uncertain. The CDR3 runs to 12 residues. V lost 2 bases to trimming and J lost 8 bases, with 9 bases between them. Germline loops: CDR1 MNHNY, CDR2 SVGAGI (reference sequence). Written as DNA, the CDR3 is TGTGCCAGCAGTTACAACAGTGGCGGCTACACCTTC. Amino acids: CASSYNSGGYTF.

The gene calls are TRBV11-3 and TRBJ2-7; 8 bases are a match to TRBD1. The length of the CDR3 is 15 residues. Germline V gene lookup returns CDR1 SGHNT and CDR2 YENEEA. The V gene end was trimmed by 5 bases and the J gene end by 4 bases; junction bases not matched to a gene: 10. Here the CDR3 DNA reads TGTGCCAGCAGCCACTGGGACAGGTCCACTTACGAGCAGTACTTC. Its protein product is CASSHWDRSTYEQYF.

The genes are TRBV7-9 and TRBJ2-7; the D gene is possibly TRBD2 (6 bases). The CDR3 has 14 residues. Trimming took 5 bases from V and 1 from J, leaving 12 bases between them. Germline V lookup: CDR1 SEHNR, CDR2 FQNEAQ (reference sequence). The CDR3 nucleotides read TGTGCCAGCAGCCGCCTCAGCGGGTCCTACGAGCAGTACTTC. It translates to CASSRLSGSYEQYF.

The V and J genes are TRBV5-1 and TRBJ2-5; maybe TRBD2 (6 bases). The length of the CDR3 is 15 residues. Germline V gives CDR1 SGHRS, CDR2 YFSETQ. V was trimmed by 7 bases and J by 0 bases, leaving 16 bases between them. For the CDR3, the DNA is TGCGCCAGCCACGGAGGTGGCGGGAACCAAGAGACCCAGTACTTC. It translates to CASHGGGGNQETQYF. Full variable domain (outside the CDR3, taken from reference TRBV5-1 and TRBJ2-5): KAGVTQTPRYLIKTRGQQVTLSCSPISGHRSVSWYQQTPGQGLQFLFEYFSETQRNKGNFPGRFSGRQFSNSRSEMNVSTLELGDSALYLCASHGGGGNQETQYFGPGTRLLVL.

J is TRBJ1-3 and V is TRBV6-1; D is ambiguous. Trimming shortened V by 6 bases and J by 0 bases, and 9 bases separated the two germline ends. Germline CDR1 is MNHNS and CDR2 is SASEGT. The CDR3 is 14 amino acids. The CDR3 loop is CASSEQISGNTIYF. The CDR3 DNA sequence: TGTGCCAGCAGCGAACAGATCTCTGGAAACACCATATATTTT.

Here the CDR3 DNA reads TGTGCCAGCAGCCCGAGGACAAGGACCAATGAGCAGTTCTTC. It is translated as CASSPRTRTNEQFF. The chain links TRBV11-3 to TRBJ2-1; TRBD1 is a possible D gene (5 bases). The CDR3 contains 14 residues. Germline CDR1 is SGHNT and CDR2 is YENEEA. Trimming left V 5 bases short and J 6 bases short, with 14 bases between. Full variable domain (rest looked up from reference TRBV11-3 and TRBJ2-1): EAGVVQSPRYKIIEKKQPVAFWCNPISGHNTLYWYLQNLGQGPELLIRYENEEAVDDSQLPKDRFSAERLKGVDSTLKIQPAELGDSAVYLCASSPRTRTNEQFFGPGTRLTVL.

The rearrangement joins TRBV4-1 to TRBJ2-7, with D possibly matching TRBD2 (5 bases). Germline V gene data show CDR1 as MGHRA and CDR2 as YSYEKL. Trimming took 0 bases from V and 2 from J, leaving 17 bases between them. The CDR3 is 17 amino acids. The CDR3 spells CASSQDSGGGYTYEQYF. The CDR3 coding sequence is TGCGCCAGCAGCCAAGACAGCGGCGGAGGCTACACCTACGAGCAGTACTTC.

The V call is TRBV6-1, the J call TRBJ2-5, with 9 bases fitting TRBD2. Germline CDR1 and CDR2: MNHNS and SASEGT. Trimming at V came to 1 base and at J to 4 bases, leaving 16 bases not matched to a gene. This CDR3 spans 19 amino acids. DNA of the CDR3: TGTGCCAGCAGTGAAGAGGAGTGGGGCGCGGGGGGGAGGCGAGAGACCCAGTACTTC. Protein: CASSEEEWGAGGRRETQYF.

This sequence joins TRBV4-1 and TRBJ1-1, with D maybe TRBD1 (6 bases). Germline V gives CDR1 MGHRA, CDR2 YSYEKL. Trimming cost V 0 bases and J 1 base, with 15 bases left between them. The length of the CDR3 is 17 residues. CDR3 sequence (DNA): TGCGCCAGCAGCCAAGATCTTGTGGGCAGGGGGAACACTGAAGCTTTCTTT. It is translated as CASSQDLVGRGNTEAFF.

The CDR3 here is CASSLEPGQRNYGYTF. For the CDR3, the DNA is TGTGCCAGCAGCTTAGAGCCCGGACAGAGGAACTATGGCTACACCTTC. V gene TRBV7-9 combines with J gene TRBJ1-2; perhaps TRBD1 as D (6 bases). The CDR3 totals 16 residues. V was shortened by 1 base and J by 2 bases, with 14 bases between the two germline ends. Looked up from germline, CDR1 is SEHNR and CDR2 is FQNEAQ (reference sequence).

The chain employs TRBV5-4 and TRBJ2-1; a possible D gene is TRBD1 (5 bases). CDR1 and CDR2 (germline): SGHNT, YYREEE (reference sequence). The CDR3 length is 15 residues. V dropped 4 bases and J dropped 6 bases, with 17 bases sitting between them. In DNA form, the CDR3 reads TGTGCCAGCAGCCACCAGGGTATATCGGTCAATGAGCAGTTCTTC. It yields the protein CASSHQGISVNEQFF.

The J gene is TRBJ2-7, the V gene TRBV7-2; TRBD1 matches at 9 bases. Germline V gene lookup returns CDR1 SGHTA and CDR2 FQGNSA. Germline trimming cut 5 bases from V and 5 bases from J; bases unmatched to any gene: 4. This CDR3 spans 13 amino acids. CDR3 DNA sequence: TGTGCCAGCAGCCCACAGGGGGCAGACGAGCAGTACTTC. Its protein is CASSPQGADEQYF.

This clone was seen once. The rearrangement links TRBV4-1 to TRBJ2-2; 10 bases match TRBD2. The CDR3 consists of 17 residues. The junction had 5 bases not matched to a gene; V was cut back by 3 bases and J by 1 base. The germline gives CDR1 MGHRA, CDR2 YSYEKL. In DNA, the CDR3 is TGCGCCAGCAGCCAGCCACTAGCGGGGAGGAACACCGGGGAGCTGTTTTTT. Protein sequence: CASSQPLAGRNTGELFF.

The rearrangement joins TRBV10-1 to TRBJ2-2, with no clear D. This CDR3 has 14 amino acids. V gave up 0 bases and J gave up 6 bases, with 8 bases separating them. Germline V gene sequence: CDR1 WNHNN, CDR2 SYGVQD (reference sequence). In DNA form, the CDR3 reads TGCGCCAGCAGTGAGTCCTTGGCCGCCGGGGAGCTGTTTTTT. Residues: CASSESLAAGELFF.

J is TRBJ1-3 and V is TRBV5-6; D perhaps matches TRBD1 (5 bases). V was clipped by 4 bases and J by 4 bases, with 18 bases between them. The germline V gene encodes CDR1 SGHDT and CDR2 YYEEEE. The CDR3 extends over 16 amino acids. CDR3 sequence reads: CASSVWGGRYGNTIYF. The DNA for the CDR3 is TGTGCCAGCAGCGTGTGGGGGGGGAGATACGGAAACACCATATATTTT. The entire variable domain, with the rest obtained from reference TRBV5-6 and TRBJ1-3, is as follows: DAGVTQSPTHLIKTRGQQVTLRCSPKSGHDTVSWYQQALGQGPQFIFQYYEEEERQRGNFPDRFSGHQFPNYSSELNVNALLLGDSALYLCASSVWGGRYGNTIYFGEGSWLTVV.

The chain joins TRBV27 to TRBJ2-1; D might be TRBD1 (5 bases). Between the trimmed V and J ends, which lost 4 bases and 6 bases, there was a span of 13 bases. CDR1 and CDR2 (germline): MNHEY, SMNVEV (reference sequence). The CDR3 length is 14 residues. The CDR3 sequence: CASSYSDSSNEQFF. CDR3 nucleotide sequence: TGTGCCAGCAGTTACAGCGACAGTTCCAATGAGCAGTTCTTC.

The V gene is TRBV9, the J gene TRBJ1-2, with 7 positions matching TRBD1. CDR3 length: 13 amino acids. The germline CDR1 and CDR2 sequences are SGDLS and YYNGEE. Trimming cost V 3 bases and J 4 bases; bases outside gene matches: 3. The CDR3 sequence: CASSAGTVYGYTF. The CDR3 region has the DNA TGTGCCAGCAGCGCTGGGACAGTCTATGGCTACACCTTC.

V gene TRBV29-1 combines with J gene TRBJ1-2; D unresolved. The length of the CDR3 is 13 residues. Germline V gene sequence: CDR1 SQVTM, CDR2 ANQGSEA. With 5 bases removed from V and 1 base from J, the gap between germline ends came to 11 bases. CDR3 bases: TGCAGCGTTTATCCTAGTCATAACTATGGCTACACCTTC. Amino acid sequence: CSVYPSHNYGYTF.

This chain connects TRBV6-6 to TRBJ1-1; 7 positions match TRBD1. The CDR3 extends over 14 amino acids. V shed 7 bases, J shed 2 bases, and the junction held 7 bases outside the gene matches. Germline CDR1 reads MNHNY; CDR2 reads SVGAGI (reference sequence). CDR3 DNA: TGTGCCAGCACCAACGGACAGGCCAACACTGAAGCTTTCTTT. It specifies CASTNGQANTEAFF.

The chain employs TRBV6-5 and TRBJ1-2; D gene uncertain. Looked up from germline, CDR1 is MNHEY and CDR2 is SVGAGI. V lost 2 bases and J lost 3, with 7 bases in between. The CDR3 has 13 amino acids. In DNA form, the CDR3 reads TGTGCCAGCAGTTACCGGGGTTACTATGGCTACACCTTC. Amino acid sequence: CASSYRGYYGYTF.

The chain joins TRBV7-9 to TRBJ2-3, with D uncertain. Looked up from germline, CDR1 is SEHNR and CDR2 is FQNEAQ (reference sequence). The CDR3 extends over 11 amino acids. V was shortened by 7 bases and J by 5 bases, with 7 bases between the two germline ends. The CDR3 here is CASMYGDTQYF. The CDR3 DNA reads as TGTGCCAGCATGTACGGAGATACGCAGTATTTT.

The rearrangement joins TRBV2 to TRBJ1-6; TRBD1 matches 8 bases. The CDR3 loop spans 14 amino acids. V lost 4 bases and J lost 7; bases outside the gene matches: 3. The germline CDR1 and CDR2 sequences are SNHLY and FYNNEI. The CDR3 here is CASSVTGENSPLHF. The DNA for the CDR3 is TGTGCCAGCAGTGTGACAGGGGAGAATTCACCCCTCCACTTT.

V and J are TRBV2 and TRBJ2-2, with 8 bases that match TRBD2. The CDR3 is 15 residues long. Trimming removed 7 bases from V and 3 bases from J; junction bases left unmatched: 7. Looked up from germline, CDR1 is SNHLY and CDR2 is FYNNEI. The DNA for the CDR3 is TGTGCCAGCAACCTGCGGGGGGTGTACACCGGGGAGCTGTTTTTT. It is translated as CASNLRGVYTGELFF.

The rearrangement links TRBV27 to TRBJ2-7; the D gene is possibly TRBD2 (5 bases). The CDR3 has 14 residues. The V end was cut by 5 bases, the J end by 5 bases, with 16 bases between. Per the germline V gene, CDR1 is MNHEY and CDR2 is SMNVEV (reference sequence). The CDR3 region has the DNA TGTGCCAGCAGTCTTCAACTAGATCCCAACGAGCAGTACTTC. This gives the protein CASSLQLDPNEQYF.

The rearrangement joins TRBV5-6 to TRBJ2-1, with a possible D match to TRBD2 (6 bases). The length of the CDR3 is 14 residues. The V end lost 0 bases, the J end lost 9 bases, and 13 bases lay between the germline ends. Per germline, CDR1 SGHDT and CDR2 YYEEEE. The CDR3 sequence: CASSLVPTGGEQFF. In DNA, the CDR3 is TGTGCCAGCAGCTTGGTTCCAACCGGGGGTGAGCAGTTCTTC.

The chain carries TRBV4-1 and TRBJ1-2; 9 nucleotides agree with TRBD1. This CDR3 is built from 19 residues. CDR1 is MGHRA, CDR2 YSYEKL, per germline. The V and J ends lost 4 bases and 6 bases, in that order; junction bases with no gene match: 21. CDR3 sequence: CASSPHYPTGGGGSNGYTF. The CDR3 DNA sequence: TGCGCCAGCAGCCCTCACTACCCGACAGGGGGAGGCGGGAGTAATGGCTACACCTTC.

The V and J genes are TRBV7-9 and TRBJ1-5; D not resolved. This CDR3 spans 11 amino acids. Trimming stripped 11 bases from V and 6 bases from J, with 11 bases between. CDR1 is SEHNR, CDR2 FQNEAQ, per germline (reference sequence). In DNA form, the CDR3 reads TGTGCCGGCGGGGAGGTTCAGCCCCAGCATTTT. This codes for CAGGEVQPQHF.

This clone was found once. The chain employs TRBV18 and TRBJ2-7; 7 nucleotides align to TRBD2. Germline lookup yields CDR1 KGHSH and CDR2 LQKENI. Germline trimming cut 0 bases from V and 3 bases from J; bases unmatched to any gene: 5. This CDR3 is 15 amino acids long. The CDR3 here is CASSPPRPSGYEQYF. The CDR3 coding sequence is TGTGCCAGCTCACCACCCCGACCTAGCGGCTACGAGCAGTACTTC. The whole variable domain, remainder taken from reference TRBV18 and TRBJ2-7, is NAGVMQNPRHLVRRRGQEARLRCSPMKGHSHVYWYRQLPEEGLKFMVYLQKENIIDESGMPKERFSAEFPKEGPSILRIQQVVRGDSAAYFCASSPPRPSGYEQYFGPGTRLTVT.

J is TRBJ2-5 and V is TRBV2, with D unclear. The V end was cut by 5 bases, the J end by 5 bases, with 9 bases between. This CDR3 is built from 12 residues. The germline CDR1 and CDR2 sequences are SNHLY and FYNNEI. CDR3 sequence (DNA): TGTGCCAGCAGTCAGTACGGGGAGACCCAGTACTTC. It codes for CASSQYGETQYF. The variable domain in full, with the rest retrieved from reference TRBV2 and TRBJ2-5, is EPEVTQTPSHQVTQMGQEVILRCVPISNHLYFYWYRQILGQKVEFLVSFYNNEISEKSEIFDDQFSVERPDGSNFTLKIRSTKLEDSAMYFCASSQYGETQYFGPGTRLLVL.